This T cell receptor (beta chain) emerged from a study of shared clonotypes between healthy human individuals. Study results and caveats: Clonotype sharing among donors, it was expected, would be affected by sequencing depth.

Trimming removed 5 bases at V and 7 bases at J, with 11 bases between. This CDR3 spans 13 amino acids. The germline V gene has CDR1 LNHDA and CDR2 SQIVND (reference sequence). Regarding this clone: Its antigen is not identified.

The deep-level immunoSEQ assay was used. Libraries were prepared by immunoSEQ multiplex PCR; TCRdb keeps only in-frame clonotypes and omits some of them. The sample consists of roughly 490,000 clones, 76% of them appearing once. The donors were adults (healthy and HIV-negative) with no recent acute infections or vaccinations. The receptor comes from a middle-aged woman in good health. Some clones in this sample may be carry-over from other donors' samples. Sample: PBMCs. The gene calls are TRBV19 and TRBJ2-2; D is ambiguous. The CDR3 sequence is CASSAWLDGELFF. CDR3 nucleotides: TGTGCCAGTAGTGCATGGTTGGACGGGGAGCTGTTTTTT.